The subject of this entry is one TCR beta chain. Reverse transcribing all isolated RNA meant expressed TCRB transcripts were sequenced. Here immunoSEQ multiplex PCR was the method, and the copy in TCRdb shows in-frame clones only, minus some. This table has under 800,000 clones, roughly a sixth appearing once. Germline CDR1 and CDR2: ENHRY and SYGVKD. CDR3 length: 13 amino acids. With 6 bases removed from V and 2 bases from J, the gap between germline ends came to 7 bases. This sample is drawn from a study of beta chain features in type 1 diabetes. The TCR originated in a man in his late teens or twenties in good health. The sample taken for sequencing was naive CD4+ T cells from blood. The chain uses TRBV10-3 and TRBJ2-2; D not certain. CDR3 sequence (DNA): TGTGCCATCAGGCAGACTAACACCGGGGAGCTGTTTTTT. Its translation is CAIRQTNTGELFF.